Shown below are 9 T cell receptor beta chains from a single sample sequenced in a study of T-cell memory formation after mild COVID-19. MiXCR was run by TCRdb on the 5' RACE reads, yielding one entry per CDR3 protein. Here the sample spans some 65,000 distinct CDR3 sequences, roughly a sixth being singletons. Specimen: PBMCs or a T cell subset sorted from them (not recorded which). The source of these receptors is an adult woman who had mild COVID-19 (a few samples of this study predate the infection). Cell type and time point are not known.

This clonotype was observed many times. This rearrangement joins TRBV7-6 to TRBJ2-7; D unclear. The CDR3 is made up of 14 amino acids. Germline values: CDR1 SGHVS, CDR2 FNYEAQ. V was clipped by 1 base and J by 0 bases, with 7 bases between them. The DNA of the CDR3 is TGTGCCAGCAGCTTAGACGCGAGCTCCTACGAGCAGTACTTC. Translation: CASSLDASSYEQYF.

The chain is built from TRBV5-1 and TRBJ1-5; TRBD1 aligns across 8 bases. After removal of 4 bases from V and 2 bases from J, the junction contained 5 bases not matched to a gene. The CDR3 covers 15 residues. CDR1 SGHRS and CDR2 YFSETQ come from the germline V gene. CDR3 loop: CASSPTGGGNQPQHF. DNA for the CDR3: TGCGCCAGCAGCCCAACAGGGGGAGGCAATCAGCCCCAGCATTTT.

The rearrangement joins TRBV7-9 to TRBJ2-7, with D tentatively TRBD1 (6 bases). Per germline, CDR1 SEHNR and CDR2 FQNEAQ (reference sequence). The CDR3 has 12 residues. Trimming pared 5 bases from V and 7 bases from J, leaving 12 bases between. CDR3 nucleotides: TGTGCCAGCAGCACTACGGGACAAGAGCAGTACTTC. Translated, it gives CASSTTGQEQYF.

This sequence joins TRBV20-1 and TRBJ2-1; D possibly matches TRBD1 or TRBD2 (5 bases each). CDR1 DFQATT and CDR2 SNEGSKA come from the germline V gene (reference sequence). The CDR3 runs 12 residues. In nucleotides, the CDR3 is TGCAGCGGGATGGGGCCCTTCAATGAGCAGTTCTTC. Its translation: CSGMGPFNEQFF.

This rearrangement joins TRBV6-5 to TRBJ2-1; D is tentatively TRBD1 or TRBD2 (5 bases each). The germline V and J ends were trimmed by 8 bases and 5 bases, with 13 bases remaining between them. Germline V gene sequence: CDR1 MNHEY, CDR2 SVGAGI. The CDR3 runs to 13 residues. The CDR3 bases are TGTGCCAGCGGGACGGACAAGAACAATGAGCAGTTCTTC. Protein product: CASGTDKNNEQFF.

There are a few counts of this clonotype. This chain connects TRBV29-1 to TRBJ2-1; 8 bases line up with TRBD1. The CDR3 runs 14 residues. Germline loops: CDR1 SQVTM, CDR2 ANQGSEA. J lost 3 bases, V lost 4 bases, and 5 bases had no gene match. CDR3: CSVGAGGHYNEQFF. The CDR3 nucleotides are TGCAGCGTTGGGGCAGGGGGCCACTACAATGAGCAGTTCTTC.

The CDR3 sequence is CSARDPVEFDPYEQYF. The DNA for the CDR3 is TGCAGTGCTAGAGACCCGGTGGAATTTGATCCCTACGAGCAGTACTTC. The V and J genes are TRBV20-1 and TRBJ2-7; D unresolved. The CDR3 runs to 16 residues. The germline CDR1 and CDR2 sequences are DFQATT and SNEGSKA (reference sequence). The V and J ends lost 0 bases and 2 bases respectively, with 17 bases between them.

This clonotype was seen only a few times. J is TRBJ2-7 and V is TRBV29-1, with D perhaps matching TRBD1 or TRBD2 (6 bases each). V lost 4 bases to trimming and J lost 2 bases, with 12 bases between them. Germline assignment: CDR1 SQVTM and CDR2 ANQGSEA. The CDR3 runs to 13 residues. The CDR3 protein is CSVAGDKAYEQYF. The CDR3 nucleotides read TGCAGCGTTGCGGGGGACAAAGCCTACGAGCAGTACTTC.

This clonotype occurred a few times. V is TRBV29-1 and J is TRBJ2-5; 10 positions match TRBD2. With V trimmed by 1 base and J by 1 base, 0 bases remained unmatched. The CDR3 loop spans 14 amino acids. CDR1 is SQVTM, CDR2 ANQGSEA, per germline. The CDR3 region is CSVEGLAGQETQYF. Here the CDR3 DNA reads TGCAGCGTTGAAGGACTAGCGGGCCAAGAGACCCAGTACTTC.